The text below deals with one TCR beta chain. No antigen is known for it. TCR beta CDR3 regions were amplified from RNA. The HTBI primer set served for first-round RT-PCR of the TCR CDR3. One entry per CDR3 protein, called by TCRdb with MiXCR from the multiplex PCR reads. The sample has 500,000 to 700,000 distinct CDR3 sequences, 16% seen once. This sample stems from a study of T cells in Graves' hyperthyroidism and ophthalmopathy. Study observations and caveats: The model anticipated ophthalmopathy a median about six months pre-onset. Within blood appeared most thyroid clonotypes that had expanded above 0.001.

Clinical symptoms, serum thyroxine, TRAb, thyroid ultrasound and orbital computed tomography informed diagnoses. The source of the PBMCs was over 8.5 ml of fresh peripheral blood. Source material: blood. The receptor was isolated from a young woman with Graves' hyperthyroidism.

CDR3 nucleotides: TGTGCCAGCAGTGAAGCCTGGAGGGATGAGCAGTTCTTC. Translation: CASSEAWRDEQFF. This chain links TRBV6-1 with TRBJ2-1; a possible D gene is TRBD2 (6 bases). The CDR3 runs 13 residues. The germline CDR1 and CDR2 sequences are MNHNS and SASEGT. Deletions cut 0 bases from V and 8 bases from J, with 8 bases between.